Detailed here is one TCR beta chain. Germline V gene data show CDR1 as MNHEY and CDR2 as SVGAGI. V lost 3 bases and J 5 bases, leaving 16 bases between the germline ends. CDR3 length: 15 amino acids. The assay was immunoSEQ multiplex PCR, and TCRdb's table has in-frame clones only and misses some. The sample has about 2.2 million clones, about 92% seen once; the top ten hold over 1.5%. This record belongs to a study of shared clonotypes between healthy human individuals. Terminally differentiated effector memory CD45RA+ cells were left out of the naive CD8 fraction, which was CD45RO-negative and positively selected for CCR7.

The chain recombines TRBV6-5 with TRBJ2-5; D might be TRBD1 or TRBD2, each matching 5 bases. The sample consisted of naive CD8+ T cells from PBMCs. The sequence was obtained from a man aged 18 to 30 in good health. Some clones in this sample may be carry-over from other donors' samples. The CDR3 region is CASSYIGTVGETQYF. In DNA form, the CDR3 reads TGTGCCAGCAGTTATATAGGGACGGTCGGGGAGACCCAGTACTTC.